A single sample is the source of the 4 T cell receptor beta chains below, sequenced in a study of T cells in Graves' hyperthyroidism and ophthalmopathy. RNA transcripts were the template for amplifying TCR beta CDR3 regions. The HTBI primer set served for first-round RT-PCR of the TCR CDR3. TCRdb itself ran the multiplex PCR reads through MiXCR, one entry per CDR3 protein. The table has about 610,000 distinct CDR3 sequences, roughly 16% seen once. Material: blood. Receptor source: a woman aged 35 to 49 with Graves' ophthalmopathy.

This clonotype has at least ten counts. V is TRBV27 and J is TRBJ2-1; 9 bases match TRBD1. Germline V gene lookup returns CDR1 MNHEY and CDR2 SMNVEV (reference sequence). Unmatched junction bases numbered 13, after V lost 6 bases and J lost 10 bases. The CDR3 has 15 residues. The CDR3 region is CASSVTGGASHEQFF. CDR3 bases: TGTGCCAGCAGCGTAACAGGGGGCGCGTCTCACGAGCAGTTCTTC.

The chain combines TRBV3-1 with TRBJ2-7; D not certain. Trimming pared 0 bases from V and 2 bases from J, leaving 11 bases between. CDR1 is LGHDT, CDR2 YNNKEL, per germline (reference sequence). The CDR3 is 15 residues long. The CDR3 DNA reads as TGTGCCAGCAGCCAAGATCGCGTCCGTGCCTACGAGCAGTACTTC. As protein: CASSQDRVRAYEQYF.

The sample holds a few counts of this clonotype. J is TRBJ2-4 and V is TRBV29-1, with 7 bases fitting TRBD1. Germline CDR1 reads SQVTM; CDR2 reads ANQGSEA. V shed 5 bases, J shed 15 bases, and the junction held 7 bases outside the gene matches. This CDR3 has 10 amino acids. The CDR3 nucleotides are TGCAGCGTTCGAAACGGACAGGCGTACTTC. This encodes CSVRNGQAYF.

This clonotype was seen repeatedly, ten times or more. V usage is TRBV7-8 and J usage is TRBJ2-4; 7 bases map to TRBD2. Trimming at V came to 3 bases and at J to 3 bases, leaving 2 bases not matched to a gene. The CDR3 runs to 14 residues. Germline-derived CDR1 and CDR2 are SGHVS and FQNEAQ. The CDR3 protein is CASSFGTNKNIQYF. The CDR3 DNA follows: TGTGCCAGCAGCTTCGGGACTAACAAAAACATTCAGTACTTC.